A selection of T cell receptor beta chains follows, all from one sample in a study of regulatory T cells in long-lasting Graves disease. From the multiplex PCR reads, TCRdb called clonotypes with MiXCR, one entry per CDR3 protein. The sample lists hundreds of thousands of distinct CDR3 sequences, about a fifth seen once, with under 25% in the top ten. The specimen comprised peripheral blood mononuclear cells (PBMCs), sampled when the disease was refractory, from a patient treated with antithyroid drugs. The receptors shown here come from a female donor with Graves disease. The CDR3 runs from the conserved cysteine through the conserved F or W. D genes are given only for firm matches. The size of a clone is reported for some rows only, either as once, few or many, or as a class for expanded clones.

size	V	J	D	CDR3	DNA
few	TRBV6-1	TRBJ2-1	NA	CASSPGTPYNEQFF	TGTGCCAGCAGCCCCGGGACACCTTACAATGAGCAGTTCTTC
few	TRBV7-9	TRBJ2-7	NA	CASRTMSGLSYEQYF	TGTGCCAGCAGAACCATGAGCGGGCTTAGCTACGAGCAGTACTTC
many	TRBV3-1	TRBJ2-5	NA	CASSQGRGSLGTQYF	TGTGCCAGCAGCCAAGGAAGAGGCAGCCTAGGGACCCAGTACTTC
few	TRBV12-3/TRBV12-4	TRBJ1-2	TRBD1	CASSFTGGYGYGYTF	TGTGCCAGCAGTTTTACAGGGGGCTATGGCTATGGCTACACCTTC
many	TRBV11-2	TRBJ2-7	TRBD1	CASSFDRGLAYEQYF	TGTGCCAGCAGCTTCGACAGGGGGCTTGCCTACGAGCAGTACTTC
NA	TRBV5-1	TRBJ1-4	NA	CASSLVGARSLNEKLFF	TGCGCCAGCAGCTTGGTGGGGGCGCGGTCCCTTAATGAAAAACTGTTTTTT
many	TRBV3-1	TRBJ2-4	TRBD1	CASSQVVGQGYIQYF	TGTGCCAGCAGCCAAGTGGTGGGACAGGGCTACATTCAGTACTTC
few	TRBV5-4	TRBJ2-7	TRBD2	CASSLVSGSGRGEQYF	TGTGCCAGCAGCTTGGTCTCCGGCAGCGGGAGAGGCGAGCAGTACTTC
NA	TRBV20-1	TRBJ2-7	TRBD2	CSARDRTSGTPYEQYF	TGCAGTGCTAGAGATCGAACTAGCGGGACTCCCTACGAGCAGTACTTC
few	TRBV9	TRBJ2-7	NA	CASSVGPHYEQYF	TGTGCCAGCAGCGTAGGACCCCACTACGAGCAGTACTTC
many	TRBV6-1	TRBJ2-7	NA	CASSKLSYEQYF	TGTGCCAGCAGTAAGCTTAGCTACGAGCAGTACTTC
many	TRBV12-3/TRBV12-4	TRBJ1-2	TRBD1	CASRGTGGRYTF	TGTGCCAGCAGGGGGACAGGGGGCCGCTACACCTTC
NA	TRBV13	TRBJ2-7	NA	CASSFSGPTYEQYF	TGTGCCAGCAGCTTCAGCGGACCGACCTACGAGCAGTACTTC
many	TRBV7-3	TRBJ2-5	NA	CASSLSRGETQYF	TGTGCCAGCAGCTTAAGCAGAGGAGAGACCCAGTACTTC
few	TRBV6-1	TRBJ2-4	NA	CASSLNLSPWGIQYF	TGTGCCAGCAGCCTTAATCTGTCCCCCTGGGGCATTCAGTACTTC
NA	TRBV10-1	TRBJ2-1	NA	CASSESLVNNEQFF	TGCGCCAGCAGTGAGTCCCTAGTTAACAATGAGCAGTTCTTC
NA	TRBV19	TRBJ1-1	TRBD1	CASSRTGGGETEAFF	TGTGCCAGTAGCCGTACAGGGGGAGGGGAAACTGAAGCTTTCTTT
NA	TRBV6-1	TRBJ2-2	NA	CASSFTSWAGELFF	TGTGCCAGCAGCTTCACTAGCTGGGCCGGGGAGCTGTTTTTT
few	TRBV10-1	TRBJ2-7	NA	CASSDYGDSYEQYF	TGCGCCAGCAGTGACTATGGGGACTCCTACGAGCAGTACTTC
many	TRBV12-3/TRBV12-4	TRBJ1-4	TRBD1	CASSLKGQGPANEKLFF	TGTGCCAGCAGTTTAAAGGGACAGGGGCCGGCTAATGAAAAACTGTTTTTT
NA	TRBV20-1	TRBJ2-5	NA	CSARVPARETQYF	TGCAGTGCTAGGGTCCCCGCGCGGGAGACCCAGTACTTC
few	TRBV7-2	TRBJ2-2	NA	CASSFYTSTPGELFF	TGTGCCAGCAGCTTTTACACAAGTACGCCCGGGGAGCTGTTTTTT
many	TRBV20-1	TRBJ2-7	NA	CSARSPGLYEQYF	TGCAGTGCTAGATCCCCAGGACTGTACGAGCAGTACTTC
many	TRBV13	TRBJ1-1	NA	CASSSSDPQWSTEAFF	TGTGCCAGCAGCTCCTCAGACCCTCAATGGAGCACTGAAGCTTTCTTT
many	TRBV2	TRBJ1-2	NA	CASSEINYGYTF	TGTGCCAGCAGTGAAATCAACTATGGCTACACCTTC
many	TRBV2	TRBJ2-7	NA	CASSHRASYEQYF	TGTGCCAGCAGTCACAGGGCCTCCTACGAGCAGTACTTC
few	TRBV20-1	TRBJ1-4	TRBD1	CSAGTATNEKLFF	TGCAGTGCGGGGACAGCAACTAATGAAAAACTGTTTTTT
few	TRBV20-1	TRBJ2-5	TRBD2	CSATIAGVGETQYF	TGCAGTGCTACCATAGCGGGAGTGGGGGAGACCCAGTACTTC
NA	TRBV5-1	TRBJ2-2	TRBD2	CASSKAGTSPTGELFF	TGCGCCAGCAGCAAGGCCGGGACTAGCCCCACCGGGGAGCTGTTTTTT
NA	TRBV18	TRBJ2-5	TRBD1	CASSKDRGLGPQETQYF	TGTGCCAGCTCAAAAGACAGGGGGCTGGGGCCCCAAGAGACCCAGTACTTC
large	TRBV20-1	TRBJ1-1	NA	CSARMLDRLNTEAFF	TGCAGTGCTAGAATGCTAGACAGGCTGAACACTGAAGCTTTCTTT
many	TRBV11-2	TRBJ1-1	NA	CASSLDQTLGTEAFF	TGTGCCAGCAGCTTAGACCAAACGCTGGGAACTGAAGCTTTCTTT
NA	TRBV28	TRBJ2-1	TRBD2	CASSPLAGDYNEQFF	TGTGCCAGCAGTCCTCTAGCGGGAGACTACAATGAGCAGTTCTTC
NA	TRBV24-1	TRBJ2-2	TRBD1	CATSDRQGGNTGELFF	TGTGCCACCAGTGATCGACAGGGGGGGAACACCGGGGAGCTGTTTTTT
NA	TRBV2	TRBJ2-1	NA	CASSRIAEPYNEQFF	TGTGCCAGCAGCCGTATAGCGGAACCCTACAATGAGCAGTTCTTC
few	TRBV7-6	TRBJ2-7	NA	CASSLAPAPPPYEQYF	TGTGCCAGCAGCTTAGCCCCCGCCCCCCCGCCTTACGAGCAGTACTTC
few	TRBV20-1	TRBJ1-5	TRBD1	CSARDRAGGHQPQHF	TGCAGTGCTAGAGATCGGGCAGGGGGCCATCAGCCCCAGCATTTT
few	TRBV6-2/TRBV6-3	TRBJ2-3	TRBD2	CASSYSTSGLTDTQYF	TGTGCCAGCAGTTACTCGACTAGCGGCCTCACAGATACGCAGTATTTT
NA	TRBV7-9	TRBJ2-5	TRBD2	CASSDIAGVGETQYF	TGTGCCAGCAGCGACATAGCGGGAGTGGGAGAGACCCAGTACTTC
NA	TRBV28	TRBJ2-1	TRBD1	CASSSDRVREQFF	TGTGCCAGCAGTTCGGACAGGGTGCGGGAGCAGTTCTTC
many	TRBV6-5	TRBJ2-2	NA	CASSSGIGELFF	TGTGCCAGCAGTTCGGGGATCGGGGAGCTGTTTTTT
NA	TRBV27	TRBJ1-1	NA	CASRPMGGGNTEAFF	TGTGCCAGCAGACCTATGGGGGGAGGGAACACTGAAGCTTTCTTT
few	TRBV7-8	TRBJ1-3	NA	CASSSPREAGNTIYF	TGTGCCAGCAGCTCCCCCCGTGAGGCTGGAAACACCATATATTTT
many	TRBV2	TRBJ1-4	NA	CASSEGRATNEKLFF	TGTGCCAGCAGTGAGGGACGAGCAACTAATGAAAAACTGTTTTTT
NA	TRBV12-3/TRBV12-4	TRBJ2-2	NA	CASSLSYSGISNTGELFF	TGTGCCAGCAGCTTAAGTTATAGCGGCATCTCGAACACCGGGGAGCTGTTTTTT
NA	TRBV20-1	TRBJ1-1	NA	CSARAGLATEAFF	TGCAGTGCTAGAGCAGGGTTGGCGACTGAAGCTTTCTTT
few	TRBV4-1	TRBJ2-5	NA	CASSQEGAGNGPSETQYF	TGCGCCAGCAGCCAAGAAGGAGCAGGGAACGGGCCAAGCGAGACCCAGTACTTC
many	TRBV3-1	TRBJ1-1	NA	CASSQGHENTEAFF	TGTGCCAGCAGCCAGGGACACGAGAACACTGAAGCTTTCTTT